The entry that follows covers one T cell receptor (beta chain) sequence. The sort gate was single viable CD3+CD4+CD8-CD45RO+ cells for memory CD4+ T cells. The record originates from a study of memory CD4+ T cells and cytomegalovirus serostatus. This table comes from immunoSEQ multiplex PCR, and its TCRdb copy is limited to in-frame clones, with some not included. The sample yields roughly 49,000 clones, roughly 80% seen once. V lost 1 base, J lost 7 bases, and 6 bases stayed unmatched. The CDR3 length is 14 residues. From germline, CDR1 is LNHDA and CDR2 SQIVND (reference sequence). This sequence joins TRBV19 and TRBJ1-2; 7 nucleotides agree with TRBD1. The sequence derives from an adult in good health and CMV-seronegative. Sample: memory CD4+ T cells from blood. The CDR3 loop reads CASSIVGTAPGYTF. DNA for the CDR3: TGTGCCAGTAGTATAGTTGGGACAGCTCCTGGCTACACCTTC.